Listed below are T cell receptor beta chains from one sample, sequenced in a study of cytomegalovirus exposure and HLA in healthy donors. Sequenced by immunoSEQ multiplex PCR; TCRdb stores in-frame clones only, minus some. The sample yields fewer than 200,000 clones, around 88% seen once. The sequenced material came from PBMCs. These receptors all come from a woman aged 25 to 39 in good health and CMV-seronegative. Each CDR3 is given with its conserved first and last residue. Fields, in order: J gene, CDR3 length, V gene, CDR3 protein.

>TRBJ2-6|15|TRBV10-3
CAIGDSFSGANVLTF
>TRBJ2-1|16|TRBV5-4
CASSLAGGSSYNEQFF
>TRBJ2-1|14|TRBV6-1
CASSTSGAYNEQFF
>TRBJ2-3|14|TRBV19
CASSIALSTDTQYF
>TRBJ2-1|15|TRBV5-1
CASSLALAGNNEQFF
>TRBJ2-3|12|TRBV5-1
CASSLSTDTQYF
>TRBJ2-1|15|TRBV5-1
CASSLPGGSDNEQFF
>TRBJ2-7|13|TRBV5-5
CASSYRVSYEQYF
>TRBJ2-5|13|TRBV4-1
CASSTGGDETQYF
>TRBJ1-5|15|TRBV6-5
CASRADRGANQPQHF
>TRBJ1-6|16|TRBV6-5
CASSYSRGSYNSPLHF
>TRBJ1-5|17|TRBV7-8
CASSLERSTQDNQPQHF
>TRBJ1-1|15|TRBV10-3
CAISGTGQTNTEAFF
>TRBJ1-4|15|TRBV5-1
CASSGTGATNEKLFF
>TRBJ1-1|15|TRBV30
CAWSVLGRENTEAFF
>TRBJ1-1|16|TRBV5-1
CASSPPMTGRSTEAFF
>TRBJ2-6|16|TRBV5-4
CASSLGQGRGANVLTF
>TRBJ2-7|14|TRBV7-9
CASSPSSRLYEQYF
>TRBJ1-2|11|TRBV5-1
CASMDSYGYTF
>TRBJ2-7|16|TRBV27
CASSGRLAGGIYEQYF
>TRBJ1-5|15|TRBV5-8
CASSFSWASNQPQHF
>TRBJ2-1|14|TRBV13
CASSPPSGFNEQFF
>TRBJ1-1|11|TRBV4-1
CASTEGGEAFF
>TRBJ2-1|12|TRBV6-5
CASRAGTGAQFF
>TRBJ2-1|15|TRBV5-1
CASSPGTQGMNEQFF
>TRBJ1-2|14|TRBV5-4
CASSPTGGLRGYTF
>TRBJ2-5|17|TRBV2
CASSDPRLVVNQETQYF
>TRBJ1-1|18|TRBV19
CASSIFGTGGLMNTEAFF
>TRBJ2-5|14|TRBV27
CASSRNRGRETQYF
>TRBJ1-1|13|TRBV7-9
CASSLAQGIEAFF
>TRBJ2-3|13|TRBV9
CASSVVGADTQYF
>TRBJ2-5|16|TRBV28
CASSAPPGQGSLEQYF
>TRBJ2-7|14|TRBV5-1
CASSLVIEDRSEYF
>TRBJ2-5|15|TRBV15
CATSSRGRGQETQYF
>TRBJ2-3|15|TRBV9
CASSVSGLYTDTQYF
>TRBJ2-7|13|TRBV7-9
CASSLTGTYEQYF
>TRBJ2-7|13|TRBV6-5
CASRKQGPGEQYF
>TRBJ2-4|17|TRBV9
CASSVDPQGGMKNIQYF
>TRBJ2-1|15|TRBV7-2
CASSTNTGGYNEQFF
>TRBJ2-1|15|TRBV4-3
CASSQVGGMYNEQFF
>TRBJ2-1|14|TRBV6-1
CASKLNRGYNEQFF
>TRBJ2-3|13|TRBV7-9
CASSLAGGDTQYF
>TRBJ1-6|14|TRBV19
CASSIAQSRSPLHF
>TRBJ1-1|15|TRBV9
CASSVGWTGGTEAFF
>TRBJ1-2|13|TRBV7-2
CASSLGGRGGYTF
>TRBJ2-7|14|TRBV5-1
CASSPGTGEYEQYF
>TRBJ2-7|17|TRBV5-4
CASSVLRGGGGFYEQYF
>TRBJ1-5|12|TRBV30
CAWKQGNQPQHF
>TRBJ2-1|15|TRBV7-9
CASSRYPELSNEQFF
>TRBJ1-5|20|TRBV6-1
CASSGLQTRTGLISNQPQHF
>TRBJ2-2|14|TRBV2
CASSEEGYTGELFF
>TRBJ2-7|15|TRBV5-6
CASRFTGIGSYEQYF
>TRBJ2-3|17|TRBV4-2
CASSEPSGGRATDTQYF
>TRBJ2-7|14|TRBV7-9
CASSLTEAAHEQYF